This entry is about one T cell receptor beta chain. The data are from a study of shared clonotypes between healthy human individuals. CDR3 length: 16 amino acids. V shed 4 bases and J 0 bases; nucleotides not matched to a gene: 7. CDR1 and CDR2 from the germline V gene are MDHEN and SYDVKM. The material for each subset, its genomic DNA, was split evenly across several immunoSEQ plates. Per the original data handling: Sequence data from immunoSEQ were junction-only and lacked quality scores; consequently, filtering differed. Sequencing used immunoSEQ multiplex PCR; TCRdb keeps in-frame clones, though not all of them. Clone size and the V and J calls come from that table; the DNA yielded D and trimming. Among fewer than 2.5 million clones listed, roughly 93% were seen once.

Sequencing was done on a sample of naive CD4+ T cells from PBMCs. The subset here: CD45RA+ positively selected. The rearrangement uses TRBV28 and TRBJ2-7; 9 bases fit TRBD2. The receptor comes from a man younger than 30 in good health. Some clones in this sample may be carry-over from other donors' samples. The CDR3 protein is CASSSKRGRGSYEQYF. Here the CDR3 DNA reads TGTGCCAGCAGTTCAAAGCGCGGGAGGGGCTCCTACGAGCAGTACTTC.